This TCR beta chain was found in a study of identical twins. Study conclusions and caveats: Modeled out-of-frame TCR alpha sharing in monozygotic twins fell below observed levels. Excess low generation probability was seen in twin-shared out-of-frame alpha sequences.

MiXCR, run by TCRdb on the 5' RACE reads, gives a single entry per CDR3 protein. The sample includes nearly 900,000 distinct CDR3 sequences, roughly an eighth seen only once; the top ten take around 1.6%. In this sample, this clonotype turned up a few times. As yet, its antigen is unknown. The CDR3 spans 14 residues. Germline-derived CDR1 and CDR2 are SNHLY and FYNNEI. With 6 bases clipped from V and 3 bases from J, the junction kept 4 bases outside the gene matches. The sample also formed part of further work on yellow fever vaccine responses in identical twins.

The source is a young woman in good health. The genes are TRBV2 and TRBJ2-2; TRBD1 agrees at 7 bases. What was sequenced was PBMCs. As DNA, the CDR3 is TGTGCCAGCAGCTGGGACAGATACACCGGGGAGCTGTTTTTT. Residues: CASSWDRYTGELFF.